Shown below are 10 T cell receptor beta chains from a single sample sequenced in a study of OX40 agonist ivuxolimab in advanced cancers. Only in-frame clones appear in the TCRdb table, and some are missing; sequencing was by immunoSEQ multiplex PCR. The sample yields 40,000 to 45,000 clones, approximately 86% seen once. The sequencing used CD4+ or CD8+ T cells sorted from blood, collected in a trial of the OX40 agonist ivuxolimab. These receptors were obtained from an adult with an advanced solid tumor such as melanoma, head and neck, liver or kidney cancer.

The chain couples TRBV5-4 to TRBJ2-7; 13 positions agree with TRBD2. Germline-derived CDR1 and CDR2 are SGHNT and YYREEE (reference sequence). J lost 5 bases, V lost 4 bases, and 6 bases had no gene match. CDR3 length equals 15 residues. CDR3 protein: CASSRGLAGRNEQYF. CDR3 coding DNA: TGTGCCAGCAGCCGGGGACTAGCGGGGAGAAACGAGCAGTACTTC.

This chain uses TRBV7-9 with TRBJ2-1; no reliable D call. Per germline, CDR1 SEHNR and CDR2 FQNEAQ (reference sequence). The CDR3 spans 17 residues. Trimming shortened V by 5 bases and J by 0 bases, and 17 bases separated the two germline ends. The CDR3 bases are TGTGCCAGCAGCCTAGACCTGCACATGAGCTCCTACAATGAGCAGTTCTTC. Residues: CASSLDLHMSSYNEQFF.

The CDR3 protein is CASSHGRASTDTQYF. DNA of the CDR3: TGTGCCAGCAGCCACGGAAGGGCGAGCACAGATACGCAGTATTTT. The V and J genes are TRBV7-2 and TRBJ2-3; D uncertain. The CDR3 consists of 15 residues. Germline CDR1 reads SGHTA; CDR2 reads FQGNSA. V was pared by 5 bases and J by 0 bases, with 12 bases between.

This clone was seen once. The V and J genes are TRBV9 and TRBJ2-1; D is possibly TRBD1 (6 bases). Trimming shortened V by 3 bases and J by 1 base, and 8 bases separated the two germline ends. There are 14 residues in the CDR3. Germline-derived CDR1 and CDR2 are SGDLS and YYNGEE. In nucleotides, the CDR3 is TGTGCCAGCAGCGAACAGGGTTCCTACAATGAGCAGTTCTTC. It translates to CASSEQGSYNEQFF. The full variable domain, rest sourced from reference TRBV9 and TRBJ2-1, is DSGVTQTPKHLITATGQRVTLRCSPRSGDLSVYWYQQSLDQGLQFLIQYYNGEERAKGNILERFSAQQFPDLHSELNLSSLELGDSALYFCASSEQGSYNEQFFGPGTRLTVL.

The genes are TRBV6-1 and TRBJ1-4, with D unresolved. This CDR3 contains 11 residues. Germline lookup yields CDR1 MNHNS and CDR2 SASEGT. V was trimmed by 2 bases and J by 10 bases, leaving 5 bases between them. The CDR3 sequence: CASSELAKLFF. CDR3 nucleotide sequence: TGTGCCAGCAGTGAACTTGCAAAACTGTTTTTT.

This clone has more than one count but fewer than ten. V gene TRBV11-2 combines with J gene TRBJ2-4; a weak D match, TRBD2 (6 bases). Between the trimmed V and J ends, which lost 8 bases and 8 bases, there was a span of 13 bases. The length of the CDR3 is 12 residues. Germline values: CDR1 SGHAT, CDR2 FQNNGV. In nucleotides, the CDR3 is TGTGCCAGCGAGGGACTCAGGGACATTCAGTACTTC. Translating it yields CASEGLRDIQYF.

The chain uses TRBV7-9 and TRBJ2-3, with D perhaps matching TRBD2 (6 bases). The germline CDR1 and CDR2 sequences are SEHNR and FQNEAQ (reference sequence). The V end lost 5 bases, the J end lost 1 base, and 16 bases lay between the germline ends. The CDR3 is 16 amino acids. The DNA of the CDR3 is TGTGCCAGCAGCACTCCCCGGCAGCGGGGCACAGATACGCAGTATTTT. Translated: CASSTPRQRGTDTQYF.

The chain joins TRBV27 to TRBJ2-2; unclear D gene. CDR3 size: 13 residues. Germline CDR1 is MNHEY and CDR2 is SMNVEV (reference sequence). The V gene lost 5 bases and the J gene lost 1 base, with 5 bases spanning the gap. The CDR3 region is CASSAGNTGELFF. CDR3 sequence (DNA): TGTGCCAGCAGTGCCGGGAACACCGGGGAGCTGTTTTTT.

The chain couples TRBV4-1 to TRBJ1-2, with 9 bases fitting TRBD1. The CDR3 has 15 residues. Germline V gives CDR1 MGHRA, CDR2 YSYEKL. Unmatched junction bases numbered 4, after V lost 1 base and J lost 4 bases. The CDR3 DNA reads as TGCGCCAGCAGCCAAGGGACGGACAGGGGCTATGGCTACACCTTC. Translating it yields CASSQGTDRGYGYTF.

The genes are TRBV25-1 and TRBJ1-1; D is undetermined. Between the trimmed V and J ends, which lost 8 bases and 8 bases, there was a span of 15 bases. The germline V gene has CDR1 MGHDK and CDR2 SYGVNS. CDR3 length equals 12 residues. The CDR3 DNA is TGTGCCAGCCGACTCGGGTCAAGAGAAGCTTTCTTT. This translates into CASRLGSREAFF.